This T cell receptor (beta chain) comes out of a study of cytomegalovirus exposure and HLA in healthy donors (dated by TCRdb to about 2017). In the study overall: According to a later analysis, the 120 or so validation repertoires were produced on the same platform as the approximately 600 repertoires of the first cohort. The study was designed to test whether signatures of past pathogen exposure could be identified by cataloging public T cell receptors. In addition to the first cohort of approximately 650 subjects, a separate validation cohort of approximately 130 different subjects was used. High-throughput TCR immunosequencing, statistical association of individual TCRs with disease status, and machine learning were combined to predict cytomegalovirus infection status. The investigation overall reported the following: In both the original and validation cohorts, the classifier was reported to diagnose cytomegalovirus status with high specificity and sensitivity. The authors suggested that the approach could potentially be generalized to other disease states and immunological phenotypes. Of the cluster scores, approximately 95% were above 0 in a later analysis, which found that TCRs clustered in the first cohort also tended to co-occur in the roughly 130 validation repertoires. A few of the identified cytomegalovirus-associated TCR beta chains were confirmed in vitro to be specific for cytomegalovirus antigens. A later analysis had no HLA typing for the validation cohort, so co-occurrence there was scored across all 110 or so repertoires. Most TCR sequences were observed very rarely across donors, whereas some public TCRs were present in many individuals. The study listed 150 to 200 TCR beta chains as associated with cytomegalovirus.

Of note for this clone: Its target antigen remains unknown. Qualities for individual bases were not recorded, and no much larger clone is one base off.

V and J are truncated by 0 bases and 3 bases respectively, leaving an intervening sequence of 10 bases. For CDR1 and CDR2, the germline V gene (reference sequence) lists SGHNT and YYREEE. The CDR3 numbers 14 residues from cysteine through phenylalanine. The sequence is cut down to CDR3 DNA, 42 bases in frame from base 1. The donors belonged to the validation cohort of about 130 subjects, which was separate from the approximately 610-subject first cohort. Library preparation was by the immunoSEQ multiplex PCR assay. The authors processed their data as follows. A statistical classification framework was built to diagnose cytomegalovirus status from the catalog of TCR beta chain sequences. As stored in TCRdb, this immuneACCESS dataset retains in-frame rearrangements with V and J assigned. A fraction of the clones does not appear; measured against another copy, unresolved V genes explain less than half of the discrepancy, and the remainder lacks a known reason. V and J calls and clone size follow that table, whereas D and trimming were derived from the DNA. The sample has some 49,000 clones on record, approximately 90% of them singletons. The ten largest account for approximately 1.4% of the sample.

Sequences were obtained from PBMCs. The chain was built from TRBV5-4 and TRBJ2-7; TRBD2 is a weak D gene call, 5 bases matching. This receptor was taken from a man aged 18 to 29 in good health and CMV-seronegative. Here the CDR3 is given as CASSLAEGVYEQYF. Here is the DNA: TGTGCCAGCAGCTTGGCCGAGGGAGTCTACGAGCAGTACTTC.